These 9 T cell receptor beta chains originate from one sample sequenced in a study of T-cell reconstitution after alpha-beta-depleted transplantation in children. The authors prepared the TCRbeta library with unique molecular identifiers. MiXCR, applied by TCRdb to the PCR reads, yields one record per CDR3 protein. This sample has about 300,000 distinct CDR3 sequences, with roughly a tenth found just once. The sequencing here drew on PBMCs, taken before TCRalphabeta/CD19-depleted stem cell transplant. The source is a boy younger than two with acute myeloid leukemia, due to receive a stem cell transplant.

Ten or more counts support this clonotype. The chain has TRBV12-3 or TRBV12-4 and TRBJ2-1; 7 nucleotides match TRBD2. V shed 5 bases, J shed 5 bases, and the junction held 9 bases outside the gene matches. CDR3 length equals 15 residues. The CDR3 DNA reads TGTGCCAGCAGTCCCCTCGGCGGGAGTCACAATGAGCAGTTCTTC. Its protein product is CASSPLGGSHNEQFF.

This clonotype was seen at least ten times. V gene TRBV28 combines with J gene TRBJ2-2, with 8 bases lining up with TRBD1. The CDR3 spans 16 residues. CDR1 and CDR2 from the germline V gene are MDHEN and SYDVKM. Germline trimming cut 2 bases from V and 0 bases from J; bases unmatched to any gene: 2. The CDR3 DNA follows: TGTGCCAGCAGTTTAGGGACAGGCTCGAACACCGGGGAGCTGTTTTTT. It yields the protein CASSLGTGSNTGELFF.

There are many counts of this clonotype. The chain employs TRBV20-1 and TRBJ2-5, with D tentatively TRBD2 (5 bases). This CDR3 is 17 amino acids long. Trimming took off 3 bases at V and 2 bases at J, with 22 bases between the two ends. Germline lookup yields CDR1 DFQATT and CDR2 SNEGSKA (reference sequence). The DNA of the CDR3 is TGCAGTGCTAGGCCCCGGGGTTCCACCTACCTTCAAGAGACCCAGTACTTC. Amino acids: CSARPRGSTYLQETQYF.

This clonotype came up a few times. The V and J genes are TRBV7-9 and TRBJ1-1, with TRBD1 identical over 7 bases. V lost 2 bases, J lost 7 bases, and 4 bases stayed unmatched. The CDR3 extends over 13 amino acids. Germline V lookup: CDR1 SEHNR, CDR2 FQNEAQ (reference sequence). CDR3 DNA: TGTGCCAGCAGCTTACAAGGACAGGTTGAAGCTTTCTTT. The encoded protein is CASSLQGQVEAFF.

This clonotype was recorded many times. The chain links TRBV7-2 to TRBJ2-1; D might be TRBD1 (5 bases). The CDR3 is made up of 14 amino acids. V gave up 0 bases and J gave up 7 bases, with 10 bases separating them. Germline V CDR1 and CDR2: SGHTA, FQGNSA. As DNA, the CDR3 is TGTGCCAGCAGCTTAGCGGACACAGAAAATGAGCAGTTCTTC. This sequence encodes CASSLADTENEQFF.

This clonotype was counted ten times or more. The CDR3 coding sequence is TGTGCCAGCAGCCCCGGACAGGGCTTCCTGGACGAGCAGTACTTC. This gives the protein CASSPGQGFLDEQYF. V gene TRBV7-2 combines with J gene TRBJ2-7; 8 positions agree with TRBD1. Losses at the gene ends were 5 bases for V and 5 bases for J; bases not matched to a gene: 11. The V gene's germline CDR1 is SGHTA and CDR2 FQGNSA. This CDR3 has 15 amino acids.

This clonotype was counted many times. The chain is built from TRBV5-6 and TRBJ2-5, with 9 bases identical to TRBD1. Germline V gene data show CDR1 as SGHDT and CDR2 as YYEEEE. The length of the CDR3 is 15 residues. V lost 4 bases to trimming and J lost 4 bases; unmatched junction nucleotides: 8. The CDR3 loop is CASSRGTGSAETQYF. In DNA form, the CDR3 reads TGTGCCAGCAGCAGGGGGACAGGGTCAGCAGAGACCCAGTACTTC.

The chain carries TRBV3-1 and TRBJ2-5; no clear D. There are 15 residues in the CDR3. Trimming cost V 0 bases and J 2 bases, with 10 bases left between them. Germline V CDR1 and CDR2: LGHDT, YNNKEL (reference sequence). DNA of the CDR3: TGTGCCAGCAGCCAAGATCTCACAGAACAAGAGACCCAGTACTTC. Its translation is CASSQDLTEQETQYF.

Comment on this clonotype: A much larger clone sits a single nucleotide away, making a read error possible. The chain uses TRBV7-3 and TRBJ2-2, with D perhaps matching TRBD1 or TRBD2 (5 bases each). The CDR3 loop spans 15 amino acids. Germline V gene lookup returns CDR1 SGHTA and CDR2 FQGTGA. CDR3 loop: CASSLGPGNTGDLFF. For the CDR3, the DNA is TGTGCCAGCAGCTTAGGGCCAGGGAACACCGGGGACCTGTTTTTT.